This is a list of T cell receptor beta chains from one sample in a study of shared clonotypes between healthy human individuals. TCRdb keeps only in-frame clones here, not all; method: immunoSEQ multiplex PCR. There are about 960,000 clones in the sample; more than 75% occur only once, and roughly 1.5% lies in the top ten. The sample taken for sequencing was memory CD4+ T cells sorted from blood. These receptors were collected from a man aged 18-30 years in good health. Both conserved end residues are part of each CDR3. D genes are given only for firm matches. Size tells how often a clone was seen (once, few, many) or the class of an expanded clone, and some rows leave it out.

d_call j_call v_call cdr3_length clone_size cdr3_nt cdr3_aa
NA TRBJ1-1 TRBV5-4 13 NA TGTGCCAGCAGAGCTTCAGCTAACACTGAAGCTTTCTTT CASRASANTEAFF
NA TRBJ2-5 TRBV5-4 13 NA TGTGCCAGCAGCCAAAGACTAGTTGAGACCCAGTACTTC CASSQRLVETQYF
TRBD2 TRBJ2-3 TRBV5-1 16 NA TGCGCCAGCAGATCCCGAGCGGGAGCCATGACAGATACGCAGTATTTT CASRSRAGAMTDTQYF
TRBD1 TRBJ2-5 TRBV2 14 NA TGTGCCAGCAGTCGGGACAGGGGGCAAGAGACCCAGTACTTC CASSRDRGQETQYF
NA TRBJ2-3 TRBV11-3 13 NA TGTGCCAGCAGCTTAGGAGCGACAGATACGCAGTATTTT CASSLGATDTQYF
TRBD1 TRBJ1-1 TRBV28 12 NA TGTGCCAGCAGGGACAGGGACACTGAAGCTTTCTTT CASRDRDTEAFF
TRBD2 TRBJ2-2 TRBV10-3 15 NA TGTGCCATCAGTGAACTAGCGGGGTCCACCGGGGAGCTGTTTTTT CAISELAGSTGELFF
NA TRBJ2-3 TRBV2 15 NA TGTGCCAGCAGCGGAAGGGGGACGGCGGCAGATACGCAGTATTTT CASSGRGTAADTQYF
TRBD1 TRBJ2-7 TRBV13 15 NA TGTGCCAGCAGCCTAGGGGGACAGGGGTTTAACGAGCAGTACTTC CASSLGGQGFNEQYF
TRBD1 TRBJ1-6 TRBV7-8 15 NA TGTGCCAGCAGCTCCCGACAGGGACAGAATTCACCCCTCCACTTT CASSSRQGQNSPLHF
TRBD1 TRBJ1-2 TRBV27 14 NA TGTGCCAGCAGCTTCAAGGGGGCGTCGGGGGGCTACACCTTC CASSFKGASGGYTF
NA TRBJ1-4 TRBV28 14 NA TGTGCCAGCATCCCGGGGACTCGGCGGGAAAAACTGTTTTTT CASIPGTRREKLFF
NA TRBJ1-1 TRBV11-2 13 NA TGTGCCAGCAGCTTCTGGGGGCGGACTGAAGCTTTCTTT CASSFWGRTEAFF
NA TRBJ2-1 TRBV7-6 12 NA TGTGCCAGCAGCCTTAGCCTTGGTGAGCAGTTCTTC CASSLSLGEQFF
TRBD2 TRBJ2-7 TRBV6-1 15 NA TGTGCCAGCAGTGAAATAGCGGGGGGAAGGTCCGAGCAGTACTTC CASSEIAGGRSEQYF
NA TRBJ1-3 TRBV4-1 16 NA TGCGCCAGCAGCCAAGGAGCAGTGTTCTCTGGAAACACCATATATTTT CASSQGAVFSGNTIYF
NA TRBJ1-6 TRBV7-3 15 NA TGTGCCAGCAGCTTAACTAGCGGACACGGGGGGCCCCTCCACTTT CASSLTSGHGGPLHF
NA TRBJ1-1 TRBV6-5 11 NA TGTGCCAGCAGTGAGCCTTTTGAAGCTTTCTTT CASSEPFEAFF
NA TRBJ1-3 TRBV4-1 17 many TGCGCCAGCAGCCAAGCCGCGCAGGCTATTACTGGAAACACCATATATTTT CASSQAAQAITGNTIYF
TRBD2 TRBJ2-1 TRBV6-5 15 many TGTGCCAGCAGCCCCGGGACTAGCGGGATCTCTGAGCAGTTCTTC CASSPGTSGISEQFF
TRBD2 TRBJ2-7 TRBV6-6 15 NA TGTGCCAGCAGTGCCGGGAGGCAGGGATTCCACGAGCAGTACTTC CASSAGRQGFHEQYF
TRBD2 TRBJ2-3 TRBV15 14 NA TGTGCCACCAGCGAAGACGGGGGGTGGGATACGCAGTATTTT CATSEDGGWDTQYF
TRBD2 TRBJ2-7 TRBV5-1 16 few TGCGCCAGCAGCTTGGCCACAGCGGGAGGCAAATACGAGCAGTACTTC CASSLATAGGKYEQYF
NA TRBJ1-2 TRBV27 13 NA TGTGCCAGCAGTTTATCAGCTTTCTATGGCTACACCTTC CASSLSAFYGYTF
TRBD1 TRBJ1-2 TRBV9 14 few TGTGCCAGCAGAAGACAGGGGACGGGCTATGGCTACACCTTC CASRRQGTGYGYTF
NA TRBJ1-2 TRBV5-1 15 once TGCGCCAGCGCTTTGTCAGGCTCCACGACGGGGGGCTACACCTTC CASALSGSTTGGYTF
TRBD1 TRBJ1-5 TRBV10-3 18 NA TGTGCCATCAGCGCGGGACAGGGTTCCCCATATAGCAATCAGCCCCAGCATTTT CAISAGQGSPYSNQPQHF
NA TRBJ2-2 TRBV7-2 15 many TGTGCCAGCAGCTTAGGACTGCAGAGGGCCGGGGAGCTGTTTTTT CASSLGLQRAGELFF
NA TRBJ1-2 TRBV19 14 NA TGTGCCAGTAGACGGGAGTCCGGCGTATATGGCTACACCTTC CASRRESGVYGYTF
TRBD2 TRBJ2-7 TRBV5-4 14 NA TGTGCCAGCAGCCTTAACGCGGGGGTGGGAGAGCAGTACTTC CASSLNAGVGEQYF
NA TRBJ2-1 TRBV5-4 14 NA TGTGCCAGCAGCTTAGAACAGGGAAGAAATGAGCAGTTCTTC CASSLEQGRNEQFF
TRBD1 TRBJ2-5 TRBV30 14 NA TGTGCCTGGGGGACAGGGGCGGAAGGAGAGACCCAGTACTTC CAWGTGAEGETQYF
NA TRBJ1-1 TRBV7-2 16 NA TGTGCCAGCACCCTTTTTACCGGGGCCTTGAACACTGAAGCTTTCTTT CASTLFTGALNTEAFF
NA TRBJ2-5 TRBV7-3 14 NA TGTGCCAGCAGCTTAGTTGGGTTTCGGGAGACCCAGTACTTC CASSLVGFRETQYF
TRBD1 TRBJ2-7 TRBV14 15 NA TGTGCCAGCAGCGCGCGGGACAGGGTTTCCTACGAGCAGTACTTC CASSARDRVSYEQYF
NA TRBJ2-7 TRBV10-2 14 many TGCGCCAGCAGTGAGGCGGGGCGGTCCCACGAGCAGTACTTC CASSEAGRSHEQYF
NA TRBJ2-2 TRBV4-3 17 NA TGCGCCAGCAGCCAAGATTACCGGGGAACGAACACCGGGGAGCTGTTTTTT CASSQDYRGTNTGELFF
NA TRBJ2-1 TRBV7-8 15 few TGTGCCAGCAGCTTAGGCGCCTCCAGGGGCGATGAGCAGTTCTTC CASSLGASRGDEQFF
TRBD2 TRBJ2-1 TRBV5-4 15 many TGTGCCAGCAGCTCTAGCGGGGCCTCCTACAATGAGCAGTTCTTC CASSSSGASYNEQFF
NA TRBJ2-1 TRBV2 14 NA TGTGCCAGCAGTGTTGGAACTGATTACAATGAGCAGTTCTTC CASSVGTDYNEQFF
NA TRBJ1-4 TRBV5-6 14 NA TGTGCCAGCTACCTTAGAGGGGTCAATGAAAAACTGTTTTTT CASYLRGVNEKLFF
TRBD2 TRBJ2-7 TRBV2 14 NA TGTGCCAGCACCGGGACTAGCGGGAGGGCCGAAAAATACTTC CASTGTSGRAEKYF
TRBD1 TRBJ1-1 TRBV28 15 few TGTGCCACACAGGGGGCCGCCGCCATGAACACTGAAGCTTTCTTT CATQGAAAMNTEAFF
NA TRBJ2-3 TRBV5-1 14 NA TGCGCCAGCACCCTCGTGGCGAGGTCGGATACGCAGTATTTT CASTLVARSDTQYF
TRBD1 TRBJ2-3 TRBV2 15 many TGTGCCAGCAGCCGACAGGGGACTAGCACAGATACGCAGTATTTT CASSRQGTSTDTQYF
NA TRBJ2-1 TRBV27 15 NA TGTGCCAGCAGTTTAGGGGACCCCAGGTACAATGAGCAGTTCTTC CASSLGDPRYNEQFF